This TCR beta chain was recorded in a study of human T cells and chemical hapten exposure. The CDR3 spans 15 residues. V lost 7 bases and J 0 bases, leaving 15 bases between the germline ends. MiXCR, applied by TCRdb to the RACE reads, yields one record per CDR3 protein. The sample has some 250,000 distinct CDR3 sequences, around 7.3% seen once. Described time point: pre-sensitization, week 0. Treatment of the sample: therapeutic diphenylcyclopropenone sensitization with weekly scalp DPC. This clonotype was seen many times. The chain joins TRBV12-3 or TRBV12-4 to TRBJ1-1; maybe TRBD1 (5 bases). This receptor was taken from a young man with alopecia areata. Some clones in this sample may be carry-over from other donors' samples. The input for sequencing was whole blood, taken in connection with sensitization to the hapten diphenylcyclopropenone (DPC). CDR3: CASTLLAGMNTEAFF. As DNA, the CDR3 is TGTGCCAGCACCCTCCTGGCAGGGATGAACACTGAAGCTTTCTTT.